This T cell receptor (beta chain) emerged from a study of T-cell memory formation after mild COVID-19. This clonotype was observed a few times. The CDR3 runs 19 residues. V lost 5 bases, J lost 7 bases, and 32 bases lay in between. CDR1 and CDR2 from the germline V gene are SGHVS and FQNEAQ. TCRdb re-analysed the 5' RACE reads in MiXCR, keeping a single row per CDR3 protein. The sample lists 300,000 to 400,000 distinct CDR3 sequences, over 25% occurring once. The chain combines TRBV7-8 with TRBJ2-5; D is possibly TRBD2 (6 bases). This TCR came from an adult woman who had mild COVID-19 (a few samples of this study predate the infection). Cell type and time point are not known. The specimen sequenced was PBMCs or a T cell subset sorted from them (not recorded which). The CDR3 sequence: CASSRFGGFSWEELVTQYF. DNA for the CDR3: TGTGCCAGCAGCCGCTTTGGGGGGTTTTCGTGGGAGGAGTTGGTGACCCAGTACTTC.